The 17 T cell receptor beta chains below come from one sample, sequenced in a study of blood T cell repertoires in COVID-19. Measured with immunoSEQ multiplex PCR; TCRdb has only the in-frame clones, and not every one. The sample holds more than 130,000 clones; around 80% are singletons and the top ten take under 9.5%. Sequencing was done on a sample of peripheral blood. Receptors originate from a woman aged 80 or over in a cohort sampled during active or convalescent COVID-19.

The V gene is TRBV7-3, the J gene TRBJ1-1, with 9 bases that match TRBD1. Germline V gene lookup returns CDR1 SGHTA and CDR2 FQGTGA. The CDR3 sequence is 15 residues long. The trim removed 5 bases at V and 2 bases at J, leaving 6 bases unmatched. CDR3 in amino acids: CASSQSTGGNTEAFF. CDR3 nucleotide sequence: TGTGCCAGCAGCCAGTCGACAGGGGGAAACACTGAAGCTTTCTTT. Looking up the rest from reference TRBV7-3 and TRBJ1-1 gives the full variable domain: GAGVSQTPSNKVTEKGKYVELRCDPISGHTALYWYRQSLGQGPEFLIYFQGTGAADDSGLPNDRFFAVRPEGSVSTLKIQRTERGDSAVYLCASSQSTGGNTEAFFGQGTRLTVV.

V is TRBV3-1 (or the pseudogene TRBV3-2) and J is TRBJ2-7; 7 bases are a match to TRBD1. From germline, CDR1 is LGHDT and CDR2 YNNKEL (reference sequence). V lost 2 bases, J lost 1 base, and 14 bases stayed unmatched. The CDR3 extends over 18 amino acids. The CDR3 nucleotides are TGTGCCAGCAGCCAACGACGCATCAGGGACAGACTATCCTACGAGCAGTACGTC. Translation gives CASSQRRIRDRLSYEQYV.

V and J are TRBV5-4 and TRBJ2-3, with 11 bases aligning to TRBD2. Germline V gene data show CDR1 as SGHNT and CDR2 as YYREEE (reference sequence). The CDR3 totals 16 residues. V gave up 0 bases and J gave up 6 bases; unmatched junction bases: 6. The CDR3 bases are TGTGCCAGCAGCTTGGCATTTAGCGGGGGGGCGGATACGCAGTATTTT. This sequence encodes CASSLAFSGGADTQYF.

The DNA of the CDR3 is TGTGCCAGCAGCCCGAAAGAGGGAGGGATGAACACCGGGGAGCTGTTTTTT. Protein sequence: CASSPKEGGMNTGELFF. The V and J genes are TRBV7-3 and TRBJ2-2; 7 nucleotides align to TRBD2. Unmatched junction bases numbered 10, after V lost 5 bases and J lost 1 base. CDR3 length: 17 amino acids. Germline V gene lookup returns CDR1 SGHTA and CDR2 FQGTGA.

The chain is built from TRBV4-1 and TRBJ1-1; D unresolved. This CDR3 is 13 amino acids long. V lost 9 bases to trimming and J lost 3 bases, with 14 bases between them. The germline gives CDR1 MGHRA, CDR2 YSYEKL. CDR3 amino acids: CASSKVRDTEAFF. The DNA for the CDR3 is TGCGCCAGTTCTAAGGTGAGGGACACTGAAGCTTTCTTT.

The chain links TRBV2 to TRBJ1-2, with D hard to call. Germline-derived CDR1 and CDR2 are SNHLY and FYNNEI. CDR3 size: 14 residues. Trimming took 1 base from V and 2 from J, leaving 8 bases between them. CDR3 DNA sequence: TGTGCCAGCAGTGAAGGTCCCAGGAACTATGGCTACACCTTC. Translated: CASSEGPRNYGYTF.

In DNA form, the CDR3 reads TGTGCCAGCAGCTTAAACGACATGGGTCAGCCCCAGCATTTT. Its translation: CASSLNDMGQPQHF. The V gene is TRBV7-2, the J gene TRBJ1-5; D remains unclear. Trimming removed 2 bases from V and 6 bases from J, with 11 bases in between. The germline V gene encodes CDR1 SGHTA and CDR2 FQGNSA. This CDR3 has 14 amino acids.

The sample holds a few counts of this clone. The V call is TRBV29-1, the J call TRBJ2-7; tentatively, D is TRBD2 (7 bases). Trimming shortened V by 6 bases and J by 3 bases, and 18 bases separated the two germline ends. This CDR3 comprises 14 residues. Germline V gene data show CDR1 as SQVTM and CDR2 as ANQGSEA. CDR3 in amino acids: CSVGRGGPDYEQYF. The CDR3 DNA follows: TGCAGCGTCGGAAGGGGGGGGCCCGACTACGAGCAGTACTTC.

This chain links TRBV7-3 with TRBJ2-1; TRBD2 matches at 9 bases. Germline values: CDR1 SGHTA, CDR2 FQGTGA. Trimming removed 3 bases from V and 4 bases from J; junction bases left unmatched: 4. CDR3 length equals 15 residues. For the CDR3, the DNA is TGTGCCAGCAGCTTTGCGGGGGGGCTATACAATGAGCAGTTCTTC. Protein sequence: CASSFAGGLYNEQFF.

The sample holds many counts of this clone. J is TRBJ2-5 and V is TRBV5-1; TRBD2 matches at 7 bases. V shed 0 bases, J shed 5 bases, and the junction held 4 bases outside the gene matches. Germline V CDR1 and CDR2: SGHRS, YFSETQ. This CDR3 region has 14 residues. CDR3 coding DNA: TGCGCCAGCAGCTTGGCCACTAGCGAGGAGACCCAGTACTTC. Protein sequence: CASSLATSEETQYF.

The V call is TRBV5-1, the J call TRBJ1-1; 8 bases are shared with TRBD1. The V segment lost 0 bases and the J segment 4 bases; nucleotides outside the gene matches: 5. The CDR3 covers 15 residues. The germline CDR1 and CDR2 sequences are SGHRS and YFSETQ. The CDR3 region has the DNA TGCGCCAGCAGCTTGGGGACAGGGAGGGGCACTGAAGCTTTCTTT. Amino acid sequence: CASSLGTGRGTEAFF.

The chain joins TRBV7-2 to TRBJ1-1; D is undetermined. The CDR3 sequence is 14 residues long. V lost 4 bases and J 5 bases, leaving 14 bases between the germline ends. The V gene's germline CDR1 is SGHTA and CDR2 FQGNSA. The CDR3 sequence: CASSSLLWRTEAFF. The DNA for the CDR3 is TGTGCCAGCAGCTCTCTTTTATGGCGGACTGAAGCTTTCTTT.

The gene calls are TRBV2 and TRBJ2-5, with D perhaps matching TRBD2 (5 bases). V was shortened by 7 bases and J by 1 base, with 10 bases between the two germline ends. The CDR3 extends over 13 amino acids. Germline values: CDR1 SNHLY, CDR2 FYNNEI. The CDR3 nucleotides read TGTGCCAGCAACGACTATATCCAAGAGACCCAGTACTTC. Protein sequence: CASNDYIQETQYF.

V gene TRBV3-1 (or the pseudogene TRBV3-2) combines with J gene TRBJ2-7; 7 bases align to TRBD2. V gave up 1 base and J gave up 3 bases; unmatched junction bases: 3. Germline loops: CDR1 LGHDT, CDR2 YNNKEL (reference sequence). This CDR3 is 14 amino acids long. The CDR3, as DNA: TGTGCCAGCAGCCAAGGACTAGCTAGCTACGAGCAGTACTTC. As protein: CASSQGLASYEQYF.

The chain is built from TRBV10-2 and TRBJ2-7; D possibly corresponds to TRBD1 (6 bases). The CDR3 totals 13 residues. V was clipped by 2 bases and J by 7 bases, with 12 bases between them. CDR1 and CDR2 from the germline V gene are WSHSY and SAAADI. CDR3 DNA: TGCGCCAGCAGTGAGACAGGGTCCGGGGAGCAGTACGTC. Translating gives CASSETGSGEQYV.

The chain employs TRBV4-2 and TRBJ2-3; TRBD2 matches at 10 bases. From germline, CDR1 is LGHNA and CDR2 YNFKEQ. The CDR3 contains 16 residues. The V and J ends lost 0 bases and 2 bases, in that order; junction bases with no gene match: 2. The CDR3 bases are TGTGCCAGCAGCCAAGACCTAGCGGGGGTCACAGATACGCAGTATTTT. Translation: CASSQDLAGVTDTQYF.

V usage is TRBV21-1 and J usage is TRBJ1-1; no check of the table's D call, TRBD1, against the DNA was made. TRBV21-1 has pseudogene status. This CDR3 has 18 residues. CDR3: CASSKVRGRKVMNTEAFF. CDR3 sequence (DNA): TGTGCCAGCAGCAAAGTTCGTGGCAGGAAAGTCATGAACACTGAAGCTTTCTTT.